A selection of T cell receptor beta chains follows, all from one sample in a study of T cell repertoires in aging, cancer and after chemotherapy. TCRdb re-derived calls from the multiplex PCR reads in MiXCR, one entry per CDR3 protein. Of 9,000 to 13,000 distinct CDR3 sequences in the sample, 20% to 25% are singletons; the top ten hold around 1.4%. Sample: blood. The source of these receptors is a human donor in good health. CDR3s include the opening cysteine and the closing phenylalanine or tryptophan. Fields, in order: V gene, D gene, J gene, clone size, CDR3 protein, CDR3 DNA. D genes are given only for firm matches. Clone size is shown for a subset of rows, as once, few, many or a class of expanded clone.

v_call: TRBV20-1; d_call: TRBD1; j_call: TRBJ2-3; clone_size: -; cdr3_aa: CSALDPRTGGLGTDTQYF; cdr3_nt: TGCAGTGCTCTTGATCCTAGGACAGGGGGCTTAGGGACAGATACGCAGTATTTT
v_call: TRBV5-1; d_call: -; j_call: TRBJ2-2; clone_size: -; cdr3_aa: CASSPTRGSRHGELFF; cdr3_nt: TGCGCCAGCAGCCCGACCAGGGGTAGCCGGCACGGGGAGCTGTTTTTT
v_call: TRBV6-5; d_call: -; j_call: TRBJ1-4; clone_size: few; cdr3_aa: CASSELGGANEKLFF; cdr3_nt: TGTGCCAGCAGTGAACTCGGGGGGGCGAATGAAAAACTGTTTTTT
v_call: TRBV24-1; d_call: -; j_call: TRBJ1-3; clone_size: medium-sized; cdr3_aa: CATSAPGTAGNTIYF; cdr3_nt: TGTGCCACCAGTGCCCCCGGGACGGCTGGAAACACCATATATTTT
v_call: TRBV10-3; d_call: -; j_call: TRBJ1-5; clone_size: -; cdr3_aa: CASRDGDQPQHF; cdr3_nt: TGTGCCTCCCGAGACGGAGATCAGCCCCAGCATTTT
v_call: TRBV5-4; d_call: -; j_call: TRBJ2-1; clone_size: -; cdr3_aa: CASRDKGWGGDEQFF; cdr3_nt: TGTGCCAGCAGAGACAAAGGCTGGGGCGGGGATGAGCAGTTCTTC
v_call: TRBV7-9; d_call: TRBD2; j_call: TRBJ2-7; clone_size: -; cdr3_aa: CASSKGLAGQSSYEQYF; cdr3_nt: TGTGCCAGCAGCAAGGGACTAGCGGGACAAAGCTCCTACGAGCAGTACTTC
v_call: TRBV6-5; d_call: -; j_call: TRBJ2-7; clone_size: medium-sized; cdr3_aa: CASSYSPERYEQYF; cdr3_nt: TGTGCCAGCAGTTACTCCCCAGAACGATACGAGCAGTACTTC
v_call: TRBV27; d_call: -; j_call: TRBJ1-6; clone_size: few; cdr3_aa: CASSFNGLNSPLHF; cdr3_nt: TGTGCCAGCAGTTTTAACGGACTTAATTCACCCCTCCACTTT
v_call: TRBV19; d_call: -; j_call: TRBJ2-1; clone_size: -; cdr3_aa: CASSIVGGDEKFF; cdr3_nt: TGTGCCAGTAGTATAGTAGGAGGGGATGAGAAGTTCTTC